The 21 T cell receptor beta chains below all came from one sample that was sequenced in a study of shared clonotypes between healthy human individuals. Method: immunoSEQ multiplex PCR; TCRdb's copy keeps in-frame clones and lacks some. The sample lists 1,400,000 or so clones, around 98.5% occurring once. The specimen was naive CD4+ T cells sorted from blood. Subset in this sample: CD45RA+ positively selected. The receptors were sampled from a man in his thirties or forties in good health.

The rearrangement joins TRBV5-1 to TRBJ1-4; D unclear. CDR1 and CDR2 from the germline V gene are SGHRS and YFSETQ. V was pared by 0 bases and J by 8 bases, with 11 bases between. The CDR3 consists of 14 residues. The CDR3 DNA is TGCGCCAGCAGCTTGGGGCGCCTCGGGGAAAAACTGTTTTTT. Translated: CASSLGRLGEKLFF.

V gene TRBV10-2 combines with J gene TRBJ1-3; TRBD1 might be the D (6 bases). Germline V gene lookup returns CDR1 WSHSY and CDR2 SAAADI. Trimming took 7 bases from V and 2 from J, leaving 12 bases between them. This CDR3 contains 14 residues. In nucleotides, the CDR3 is TGCGCCAGCAATAGACAGGAGACTGGAAACACCATATATTTT. Protein sequence: CASNRQETGNTIYF.

Comments on this clone: Other nucleotide sequences in the sample specify the same CDR3. V usage is TRBV5-1 and J usage is TRBJ2-2; D unclear. The germline gives CDR1 SGHRS, CDR2 YFSETQ. Trimming removed 3 bases at V and 2 bases at J, with 2 bases between. CDR3 size: 12 residues. CDR3 in DNA: TGCGCCAGCAGCTACAACACCGGGGAGCTGTTTTTT. Translation gives CASSYNTGELFF.

The rearrangement links TRBV9 to TRBJ2-1, with unresolved D. In germline, CDR1 is SGDLS, CDR2 YYNGEE. V was cut by 3 bases and J by 3 bases, with 7 bases left in between. The CDR3 spans 13 residues. CDR3 loop: CASSAQNYNEQFF. The CDR3 nucleotides read TGTGCCAGCAGCGCACAGAACTACAATGAGCAGTTCTTC.

The chain employs TRBV10-3 and TRBJ2-3, with D unclear. Trimming removed 3 bases from V and 3 bases from J, with 7 bases in between. Germline CDR1 ENHRY, CDR2 SYGVKD. The CDR3 runs 13 residues. DNA of the CDR3: TGTGCCATCAGTGACCGATTTACAGATACGCAGTATTTT. It translates to CAISDRFTDTQYF.

The chain carries TRBV27 and TRBJ1-5; possibly TRBD1 for D (6 bases). V was trimmed by 2 bases and J by 11 bases, leaving 13 bases between them. Per germline, CDR1 MNHEY and CDR2 SMNVEV (reference sequence). This CDR3 spans 13 amino acids. CDR3 in amino acids: CASSLGTGFSQHF. CDR3 nucleotides: TGTGCCAGCAGTTTAGGCACAGGGTTCTCCCAGCATTTT.

The rearrangement uses TRBV5-1 and TRBJ2-5; TRBD1 matches 7 bases. CDR3 length: 16 amino acids. CDR1 is SGHRS and CDR2 is YFSETQ in the germline V gene. V shed 3 bases, J shed 6 bases, and the junction held 14 bases outside the gene matches. CDR3 amino acids: CASSSEESTGIKTQYF. As DNA, the CDR3 is TGCGCCAGCAGCTCGGAAGAGTCGACAGGGATCAAGACCCAGTACTTC.

The V gene is TRBV9, the J gene TRBJ2-7; TRBD1 matches 9 bases. Germline CDR1 is SGDLS and CDR2 is YYNGEE. V shed 3 bases, J shed 4 bases, and the junction held 8 bases outside the gene matches. The CDR3 spans 15 residues. CDR3 DNA sequence: TGTGCCAGCAGCGGAGGGACAGGGAATTTTTACGAGCAGTACTTC. It is translated as CASSGGTGNFYEQYF.

CDR3 residues: CASRRIRGTDTQYF. The CDR3 DNA reads TGTGCCAGCAGAAGGATCAGGGGCACAGATACGCAGTATTTT. This sequence joins TRBV2 and TRBJ2-3; tentative D call: TRBD1 (5 bases). V lost 6 bases, J lost 1 base, and 11 bases lay in between. The CDR3 sequence is 14 residues long. Germline CDR1 SNHLY, CDR2 FYNNEI.

This sequence joins TRBV9 and TRBJ1-1; a possible D gene is TRBD1 (5 bases). CDR1 and CDR2 (germline): SGDLS, YYNGEE. CDR3 length: 15 residues. The V end lost 0 bases, the J end lost 1 base, and 10 bases lay between the germline ends. CDR3 nucleotide sequence: TGTGCCAGCAGCGTAGATGGCAGGGCGAACACTGAAGCTTTCTTT. Translating gives CASSVDGRANTEAFF.

The chain couples TRBV2 to TRBJ2-2; 8 bases fit TRBD2. Germline V gene lookup returns CDR1 SNHLY and CDR2 FYNNEI. CDR3 size: 16 residues. V shed 3 bases and J 5 bases; nucleotides not matched to a gene: 8. The CDR3 bases are TGTGCCAGCAGTGATAGGGGACTAGGTCGGACCGGGGAGCTGTTTTTT. It specifies CASSDRGLGRTGELFF.

Points on this clone: The sample has other DNA sequences that encode this CDR3 too. This chain links TRBV29-1 with TRBJ2-3, with 11 bases aligning to TRBD2. Looked up from germline, CDR1 is SQVTM and CDR2 is ANQGSEA. The J segment lost 4 bases and the V segment lost 4 bases, leaving 7 bases of the junction unmatched. The CDR3 has 15 amino acids. The CDR3 sequence is CSVVGSGRAADTQYF. The CDR3, as DNA: TGCAGCGTTGTTGGTAGCGGGAGGGCGGCAGATACGCAGTATTTT.

The chain links TRBV6-1 to TRBJ1-5, with D hard to call. Trimming pared 2 bases from V and 0 bases from J, leaving 8 bases between. CDR1 and CDR2 from the germline V gene are MNHNS and SASEGT. The CDR3 is 15 amino acids. The CDR3 is CASSELGHSNQPQHF. In nucleotides, the CDR3 is TGTGCCAGCAGTGAACTTGGGCATAGCAATCAGCCCCAGCATTTT.

This clone was counted once. The V and J genes are TRBV6-4 and TRBJ2-1; tentative D call: TRBD1 (5 bases). Germline V CDR1 and CDR2: MRHNA, SNTAGT. This CDR3 comprises 18 residues. Trimming removed 2 bases from V and 2 bases from J, with 19 bases in between. CDR3 residues: CASSDPLSLGPPYNEQFF. The DNA of the CDR3 is TGTGCCAGCAGTGACCCCCTCAGCTTGGGGCCTCCCTACAATGAGCAGTTCTTC.

This chain links TRBV5-1 with TRBJ2-5, with D perhaps TRBD1 or TRBD2 (5 bases each). Germline CDR1 SGHRS, CDR2 YFSETQ. The CDR3 is 12 amino acids. V was pared by 7 bases and J by 5 bases, with 12 bases between. The CDR3 loop is CASSYRDETQYF. Here the CDR3 DNA reads TGCGCCAGCTCATATAGGGACGAGACCCAGTACTTC.

The chain combines TRBV7-2 with TRBJ2-3; 7 positions match TRBD1. Unmatched junction bases numbered 7, after V lost 2 bases and J lost 2 bases. Germline CDR1 is SGHTA and CDR2 is FQGNSA. This CDR3 has 16 amino acids. The CDR3 DNA reads as TGTGCCAGCAGCTTATGGGACAGACTCTACACAGATACGCAGTATTTT. Amino acid sequence: CASSLWDRLYTDTQYF.

The chain couples TRBV7-9 to TRBJ1-5, with 10 bases identical to TRBD1. The CDR3 loop spans 14 amino acids. CDR1 and CDR2 (germline): SEHNR, FQNEAQ (reference sequence). The V segment lost 5 bases and the J segment 7 bases; nucleotides outside the gene matches: 5. The chain's CDR3 is CASSLGQGGQPQHF. In nucleotides, the CDR3 is TGTGCCAGCAGCCTCGGACAGGGGGGACAGCCCCAGCATTTT.

This clone was picked up one time. One end of the junction fails to match germline, which may point to a read error. The chain links TRBV6-1 to TRBJ2-7; D perhaps matches TRBD1 (6 bases). CDR3 length: 14 residues. In germline, CDR1 is MNHNS, CDR2 SASEGT. The CDR3 reads CVSSLRGQTYEQYF. CDR3 coding DNA: TGTGTCAGCAGTCTCAGGGGCCAGACCTACGAGCAGTACTTC.

The chain couples TRBV5-4 to TRBJ2-2; D ambiguous. Trimming took off 4 bases at V and 3 bases at J, with 10 bases between the two ends. The CDR3 has 14 amino acids. Germline V gives CDR1 SGHNT, CDR2 YYREEE (reference sequence). The CDR3 nucleotides are TGTGCCAGCAGCCGCGATTGGGACACCGGGGAGCTGTTTTTT. Encoded protein: CASSRDWDTGELFF.

The V gene is TRBV28, the J gene TRBJ2-1; D remains ambiguous. Trimming cost V 2 bases and J 5 bases, with 16 bases left between them. Germline V gene lookup returns CDR1 MDHEN and CDR2 SYDVKM. The CDR3 has 16 residues. The CDR3 spells CASSLTPPGRDNEQFF. The CDR3 DNA follows: TGTGCCAGCAGTTTAACCCCTCCCGGACGCGACAATGAGCAGTTCTTC.

Here the CDR3 reads CASSPSGQGHRYQPQHF. The CDR3 DNA is TGTGCCAGCAGCCCGTCCGGACAGGGTCATAGATATCAGCCCCAGCATTTT. The rearrangement joins TRBV28 to TRBJ1-5, with 8 bases aligning to TRBD1. This CDR3 contains 17 residues. V was clipped by 6 bases and J by 5 bases; unmatched bases: 15. Looked up from germline, CDR1 is MDHEN and CDR2 is SYDVKM.